The 27 T cell receptor beta chains given below trace back to one sample, sequenced in a study of patients and donors after allogeneic stem cell transplantation. TCRdb independently ran MiXCR on the RT-PCR reads; one entry per CDR3 protein. The sample contains around 150,000 distinct CDR3 sequences, roughly 35% of which appear only once. The sequencing input was blood, either unsorted or a sorted T cell fraction (not recorded which). All receptors come from a human donor who was either an allogeneic HSCT recipient or a stem cell or donor lymphocyte infusion donor (not recorded which). It is not recorded whose cells these are; they may come from a transplant donor.

This clonotype was recorded at least ten times. This rearrangement joins TRBV20-1 to TRBJ1-1; D is uncertain. The CDR3 is made up of 12 amino acids. V gave up 1 base and J gave up 3 bases, with 6 bases separating them. Germline lookup yields CDR1 DFQATT and CDR2 SNEGSKA (reference sequence). DNA of the CDR3: TGCAGTGCTAGAGCGGGGTACACTGAAGCTTTCTTT. This codes for CSARAGYTEAFF.

The chain employs TRBV5-5 and TRBJ2-7; TRBD1 matches 9 bases. The CDR3 contains 15 residues. The ends lost 3 bases at V and 0 bases at J; junction bases unmatched: 4. Germline V lookup: CDR1 SGHKS, CDR2 YYEKEE (reference sequence). CDR3 region: CASSSDRGLSYEQYF. CDR3 nucleotides: TGTGCCAGCAGCTCGGACAGGGGACTCTCCTACGAGCAGTACTTC.

This clonotype occurred a few times. In DNA form, the CDR3 reads TGTGCCAGCAGTTTGATAGGGGGCCCTCTCCGTGGGGAGACCCAGTACTTC. This codes for CASSLIGGPLRGETQYF. The J gene is TRBJ2-5, the V gene TRBV28, with TRBD1 matching 7 bases. Per germline, CDR1 MDHEN and CDR2 SYDVKM. The CDR3 is made up of 17 amino acids. Germline trimming cut 3 bases from V and 5 bases from J; bases unmatched to any gene: 15. Filled out from reference TRBV28 and TRBJ2-5, the complete variable domain reads DVKVTQSSRYLVKRTGEKVFLECVQDMDHENMFWYRQDPGLGLRLIYFSYDVKMKEKGDIPEGYSVSREKKERFSLILESASTNQTSMYLCASSLIGGPLRGETQYFGPGTRLLVL.

The chain couples TRBV12-3 or TRBV12-4 to TRBJ1-1; 12 nucleotides align to TRBD1. The V gene end was trimmed by 7 bases and the J gene end by 8 bases; junction bases not matched to a gene: 5. The CDR3 has 13 amino acids. The CDR3 nucleotides read TGTGCCAGCACCCCGGGACAGGGGGCGGAAGCTTTCTTT. Amino acid sequence: CASTPGQGAEAFF.

Only a few counts were recorded for this clonotype. The V gene is TRBV20-1, the J gene TRBJ1-5, with TRBD1 identical over 9 bases. This CDR3 is 14 amino acids long. Germline lookup yields CDR1 DFQATT and CDR2 SNEGSKA (reference sequence). V gave up 0 bases and J gave up 9 bases; unmatched junction bases: 6. The CDR3 reads CSARDLGTGPPQHF. In nucleotides, the CDR3 is TGCAGTGCTAGAGATCTTGGGACAGGGCCGCCCCAGCATTTT.

CDR3 sequence reads: CASSHTKGDLNSPLHF. The CDR3, as DNA: TGTGCCAGCAGCCACACGAAAGGAGACCTTAATTCACCCCTCCACTTT. The rearrangement joins TRBV4-2 to TRBJ1-6; D not certain. This CDR3 has 16 residues. Per germline, CDR1 LGHNA and CDR2 YNFKEQ. V was cut by 3 bases and J by 6 bases, with 15 bases left in between.

The V and J genes are TRBV24-1 and TRBJ2-1; 7 nucleotides agree with TRBD2. This CDR3 spans 16 amino acids. The germline V gene has CDR1 KGHDR and CDR2 SFDVKD. The trim removed 4 bases at V and 10 bases at J, leaving 15 bases unmatched. The CDR3 DNA sequence: TGTGCCACCAGTGACCCATGGACTAGTCCGCTACGGGAGCAGTTCTTC. This translates into CATSDPWTSPLREQFF.

The chain has TRBV5-5 and TRBJ1-1, with 8 bases that match TRBD1. The germline gives CDR1 SGHKS, CDR2 YYEKEE (reference sequence). This CDR3 is 14 amino acids long. V was clipped by 3 bases and J by 7 bases; unmatched bases: 8. The CDR3 spells CASSSRQGFNEAFF. As DNA, the CDR3 is TGTGCCAGCAGCTCGAGACAGGGGTTCAATGAAGCTTTCTTT.

The V call is TRBV12-3 or TRBV12-4, the J call TRBJ2-5; weak D call: TRBD1 (5 bases). Trimming cost V 3 bases and J 1 base, with 9 bases left between them. This CDR3 is built from 14 residues. The CDR3 sequence: CASSLGQIQETQYF. In nucleotides, the CDR3 is TGTGCCAGCAGTTTGGGGCAGATCCAAGAGACCCAGTACTTC.

V usage is TRBV20-1 and J usage is TRBJ1-5; D is uncertain. Trimming removed 1 base from V and 7 bases from J, with 11 bases in between. CDR3 length: 13 amino acids. From germline, CDR1 is DFQATT and CDR2 SNEGSKA (reference sequence). CDR3 protein: CSARVLLLQPQHF. Written as DNA, the CDR3 is TGCAGTGCTAGAGTCCTATTGCTCCAGCCCCAGCATTTT.

This clonotype was picked up one time. The chain links TRBV12-3 or TRBV12-4 to TRBJ2-3; no definite D call. Deletions cut 2 bases from V and 6 bases from J, with 12 bases between. This CDR3 has 14 amino acids. CDR3 sequence reads: CASSLKAFGDTQYF. The CDR3 DNA reads as TGTGCCAGCAGTTTAAAAGCGTTTGGGGATACGCAGTATTTT.

This chain links TRBV5-1 with TRBJ1-2; TRBD1 matches at 7 bases. Germline-derived CDR1 and CDR2 are SGHRS and YFSETQ. Trimming took 4 bases from V and 5 from J; bases not matched to a gene: 8. The CDR3 extends over 14 amino acids. The CDR3 reads CASSAEGAGYGYTF. CDR3 coding DNA: TGCGCCAGCAGCGCCGAGGGGGCTGGATATGGCTACACCTTC. Full variable domain (missing parts from reference TRBV5-1 and TRBJ1-2): KAGVTQTPRYLIKTRGQQVTLSCSPISGHRSVSWYQQTPGQGLQFLFEYFSETQRNKGNFPGRFSGRQFSNSRSEMNVSTLELGDSALYLCASSAEGAGYGYTFGSGTRLTVV.

On this clonotype: No DNA is shown, since the ends of the CDR3 on it are uncertain; the CDR3 is the one TCRdb lists. The V and J genes are TRBV12-3 or TRBV12-4 and TRBJ1-4; no DNA check was done on the table's D call, TRBD1. The CDR3 has 12 amino acids, counting both end residues. CDR3 in amino acids: CASSAVGKGAIF.

This clonotype was detected only a few times. The chain joins TRBV5-1 to TRBJ1-6, with D unclear. CDR1 is SGHRS and CDR2 is YFSETQ in the germline V gene. This CDR3 is 15 amino acids long. The V gene lost 0 bases and the J gene lost 5 bases, with 9 bases spanning the gap. The CDR3 nucleotides are TGCGCCAGCAGCTTGGTGTCAGGCGATAATTCACCCCTCCACTTT. Amino acids: CASSLVSGDNSPLHF.

A few counts support this clonotype. V gene TRBV4-2 combines with J gene TRBJ1-1; D gene unclear. V was cut by 2 bases and J by 7 bases, with 8 bases left in between. Germline CDR1 reads LGHNA; CDR2 reads YNFKEQ. The CDR3 consists of 12 residues. The CDR3 nucleotides read TGTGCCAGCAGCCAATCGACAAGTGAAGCTTTCTTT. It specifies CASSQSTSEAFF.

The CDR3 nucleotides are TGTGCCACCGGGGCAGGGAACACCGGGGAGCTGTTTTTT. This sequence encodes CATGAGNTGELFF. J is TRBJ2-2 and V is TRBV15; tentative D call: TRBD1 (5 bases). V was shortened by 8 bases and J by 1 base, with 8 bases between the two germline ends. The V gene's germline CDR1 is LNHNV and CDR2 YYDKDF (reference sequence). The CDR3 is made up of 13 amino acids.

This clonotype occurred many times. V and J are TRBV12-3 or TRBV12-4 and TRBJ1-1; D possibly corresponds to TRBD1 (5 bases). The germline V and J ends were trimmed by 6 bases and 5 bases, with 19 bases remaining between them. The CDR3 covers 15 residues. The DNA for the CDR3 is TGTGCCAGCAGCCCCGACGCTCAGGGACGGACTGAAGCTTTCTTT. Its translation: CASSPDAQGRTEAFF.

This clonotype appeared once. The CDR3 carries no conserved terminal phenylalanine or tryptophan, so it likely arises from a read error. The chain combines TRBV19 with TRBJ1-5, with 10 positions matching TRBD1. The CDR3 length is 17 residues. Germline trimming cut 5 bases from V and 0 bases from J; bases unmatched to any gene: 7. Germline CDR1 LNHDA, CDR2 SQIVND (reference sequence). The CDR3: CASSSGQGLYSNQPQHL. CDR3 DNA: TGTGCCAGTAGTTCGGGACAGGGGCTTTATAGCAATCAGCCCCAGCATTTG.

The chain's CDR3 is CSARGHNTGELFF. The CDR3 region has the DNA TGCAGTGCTAGAGGCCACAACACCGGGGAGCTGTTTTTT. The chain couples TRBV20-1 to TRBJ2-2; D is undetermined. V lost 1 base and J lost 2, with 5 bases in between. The CDR3 has 13 residues. Germline CDR1 reads DFQATT; CDR2 reads SNEGSKA (reference sequence).

The chain joins TRBV12-3 or TRBV12-4 to TRBJ2-5, with D tentatively TRBD1 (5 bases). CDR3 length: 14 residues. Trimming stripped 1 base from V and 5 bases from J, with 11 bases between. The CDR3 sequence: CASSLEGAGETQYF. Here the CDR3 DNA reads TGTGCCAGCAGTTTAGAAGGGGCAGGGGAGACCCAGTACTTC.

The rearrangement uses TRBV28 and TRBJ2-1; 10 bases match TRBD2. CDR1 and CDR2 (germline): MDHEN, SYDVKM. The V segment lost 6 bases and the J segment 1 base; nucleotides outside the gene matches: 12. The length of the CDR3 is 18 residues. CDR3 sequence reads: CASRVLSGGARSYNEQFF. CDR3 coding DNA: TGTGCCAGCAGGGTTTTGAGCGGGGGGGCTAGGTCCTACAATGAGCAGTTCTTC.

In its sample, this clonotype was seen a few times. The CDR3 DNA is TGTGCCAGCAGAGGGCCCTTAGCCAAAAACATTCAGTACTTC. Amino acid sequence: CASRGPLAKNIQYF. This chain connects TRBV6-5 to TRBJ2-4; no reliable D call. The CDR3 contains 14 residues. CDR1 is MNHEY, CDR2 SVGAGI, per germline. Trimming removed 6 bases from V and 0 bases from J, with 9 bases in between.

There are a few counts of this clonotype. The rearrangement uses TRBV20-1 and TRBJ1-2; no clear D gene. CDR3 length equals 13 residues. V was cut by 6 bases and J by 2 bases, with 13 bases left in between. Germline V gives CDR1 DFQATT, CDR2 SNEGSKA (reference sequence). The CDR3 here is CSAEGEYNYGYTF. CDR3 sequence (DNA): TGCAGTGCCGAGGGAGAGTACAACTATGGCTACACCTTC.

The chain joins TRBV20-1 to TRBJ2-1; tentative D call: TRBD2 (6 bases). CDR1 and CDR2 (germline): DFQATT, SNEGSKA (reference sequence). The V end lost 3 bases, the J end lost 1 base, and 7 bases lay between the germline ends. This CDR3 has 13 residues. CDR3: CSASGGSYNEQFF. CDR3 in DNA: TGCAGTGCTAGTGGGGGGTCCTACAATGAGCAGTTCTTC.

This clonotype was detected a few times. The rearrangement uses TRBV5-1 and TRBJ1-1; D is unclear. V dropped 1 base and J dropped 4 bases, with 14 bases sitting between them. There are 15 residues in the CDR3. The V gene's germline CDR1 is SGHRS and CDR2 YFSETQ. In nucleotides, the CDR3 is TGCGCCAGCAGCTTGTCATCCCTTCAAGGCACTGAAGCTTTCTTT. It yields the protein CASSLSSLQGTEAFF.

The chain links TRBV11-2 to TRBJ2-3; D remains unclear. Germline loops: CDR1 SGHAT, CDR2 FQNNGV. V lost 2 bases, J lost 3 bases, and 9 bases lay in between. The CDR3 is made up of 14 amino acids. CDR3 in DNA: TGTGCCAGCAGCTTACGTATCTCTACAGATACGCAGTATTTT. Translating gives CASSLRISTDTQYF.

The chain employs TRBV12-3 or TRBV12-4 and TRBJ1-5; 8 bases line up with TRBD1. Trimming took 6 bases from V and 2 from J; bases not matched to a gene: 6. The CDR3 is 15 residues long. CDR3 sequence reads: CASSADRVGNQPQHF. The CDR3 region has the DNA TGTGCCAGCAGCGCGGACAGGGTCGGCAATCAGCCCCAGCATTTT.